This TCR beta chain emerged from a study of shared clonotypes between healthy human individuals. The table came from immunoSEQ multiplex PCR; TCRdb's copy has only in-frame clones and leaves some out. The sample contains around 2.1 million clones, about 93% of which appear only once. Notes on the study in general: Approximately 5.1% was the fraction of naive CD4 clonotypes found shared across a few donors.

CD45RO-negative, CCR7-selected cells formed the naive CD8 fraction, which excluded terminally differentiated effector memory CD45RA+ cells. Note on this clone: Its specificity is unknown.

The sample was naive CD8+ T cells from PBMCs. The source of this sequence is a man between 18 and 29 years old in good health. Some clones in this sample may be carry-over from other donors' samples.

CDR3 in DNA: TGTGCCAGCAGCCCAAGGACAGGGGGTTTCTATGGCTACACCTTC. It is translated as CASSPRTGGFYGYTF. The chain recombines TRBV7-2 with TRBJ1-2; 10 positions match TRBD1. With 5 bases clipped from V and 4 bases from J, the junction kept 7 bases outside the gene matches. Germline CDR1 and CDR2: SGHTA and FQGNSA. This CDR3 comprises 15 residues.